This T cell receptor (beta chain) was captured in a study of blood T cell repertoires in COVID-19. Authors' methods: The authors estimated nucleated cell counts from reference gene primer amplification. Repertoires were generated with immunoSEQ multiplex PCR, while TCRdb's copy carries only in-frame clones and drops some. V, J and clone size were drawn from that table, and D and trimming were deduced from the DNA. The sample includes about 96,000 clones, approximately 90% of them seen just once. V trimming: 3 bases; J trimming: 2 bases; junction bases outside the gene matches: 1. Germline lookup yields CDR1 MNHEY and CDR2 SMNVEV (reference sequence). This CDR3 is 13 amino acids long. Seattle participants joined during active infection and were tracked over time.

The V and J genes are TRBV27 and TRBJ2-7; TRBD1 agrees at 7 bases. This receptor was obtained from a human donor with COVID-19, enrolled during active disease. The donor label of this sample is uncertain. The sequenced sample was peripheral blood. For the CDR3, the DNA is TGTGCCAGCAGTTTGGGACAGACCTACGAGCAGTACTTC. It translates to CASSLGQTYEQYF.